This is a list of T cell receptor beta chains from one sample in a study of OX40 agonist ivuxolimab in advanced cancers. The table came from immunoSEQ multiplex PCR; TCRdb's copy has only in-frame clones and leaves some out. This sample has some 46,000 clones, with around 92% found just once. Source: CD4+ or CD8+ T cells sorted from blood, taken in a trial of the OX40 agonist ivuxolimab. The receptor set was obtained from an adult with an advanced solid tumor such as melanoma, head and neck, liver or kidney cancer. Both conserved end residues are part of each CDR3. D genes are given only for firm matches. Not all rows give a size; the values are once, few, many and, for expanded clones, a class.

abundance,d_gene,j_gene,v_gene,CDR3nt,CDR3aa
.,TRBD1,TRBJ1-1,TRBV5-1,TGCGCCAGCAGCTTCGGGACAGGGTACACTGAAGCTTTCTTT,CASSFGTGYTEAFF
.,.,TRBJ2-6,TRBV19,TGTGCCAGTATCGTAGGGGGGCCCTCTGGGGCCAACGTCCTGACTTTC,CASIVGGPSGANVLTF
.,.,TRBJ2-7,TRBV19,TGTGCCAGTAGTATGGTGGAGGGGGCCTACGAGCAGTACTTC,CASSMVEGAYEQYF
few,.,TRBJ2-5,TRBV19,TGTGCCAGTAGTCCCAAAACCGTGGGGTGGTGGCGAGAGACCCAGTACTTC,CASSPKTVGWWRETQYF
.,TRBD1,TRBJ2-7,TRBV4-1,TGCGCCAGCAGCCAAGATACAAGACAGGGGGCCTACGAGCAGTACTTC,CASSQDTRQGAYEQYF
.,.,TRBJ2-5,TRBV9,TGTGCCAGCAGCCCCACCCCCGGAGAGACCCAGTACTTC,CASSPTPGETQYF
few,TRBD1,TRBJ2-4,TRBV23-1,TGCGCCAGCAGTCCCCGGGACAGAAAAAACATTCAGTACTTC,CASSPRDRKNIQYF
.,TRBD1,TRBJ2-1,TRBV4-2,TGTGCCAGCAGCCCAATCCCGGGACAGGGGGCGGGAAATGAGCAGTTCTTC,CASSPIPGQGAGNEQFF
.,.,TRBJ1-3,TRBV30,TGTGCCAGCCAGGACGGAGCGTCCTCTGGAAACACCATATATTTT,CASQDGASSGNTIYF
.,.,TRBJ1-1,TRBV7-8,TGTGCCAGCAGCCTCGGGGGAGGGACGTATATGAACACTGAAGCTTTCTTT,CASSLGGGTYMNTEAFF
once,TRBD1,TRBJ1-5,TRBV11-2,TGTGCCAGCAGCTTAGGGACAGGGGGCTGGGATCAGCCCCAGCATTTT,CASSLGTGGWDQPQHF
.,.,TRBJ2-7,TRBV10-1,TGCGCCAGCCGTGGAACAGGGTTGGGAGCCTACGAGCAGTACTTC,CASRGTGLGAYEQYF
once,TRBD1,TRBJ2-1,TRBV7-3,TGTGCCAGCAGCTCGATTGGACAGGGCTCCTACAATGAGCAGTTCTTC,CASSSIGQGSYNEQFF
once,.,TRBJ2-7,TRBV5-6,TGTGCCAGCAGCTACTCCTACGAGCAGTACTTC,CASSYSYEQYF
.,TRBD1,TRBJ2-3,TRBV11-2,TGTGCCAGCAGCTTTACAGGGGCGGGAGATACGCAGTATTTT,CASSFTGAGDTQYF
few,TRBD2,TRBJ2-3,TRBV4-3,TGCGCCAGCAGCCAAGAGGGCGGGAGGGCGGCAGATACGCAGTATTTT,CASSQEGGRAADTQYF
.,.,TRBJ1-1,TRBV30,TGTGCCTGGAGTGTAACGAACACTGAAGCTTTCTTT,CAWSVTNTEAFF
.,.,TRBJ1-1,TRBV6-6,TGTGCCAGCAGTTCGCAGGGGCAGGACACTGAAGCTTTCTTT,CASSSQGQDTEAFF
.,.,TRBJ1-5,TRBV5-6,TGTGCCAGCAGCTTGGTTTGGGATCAGCCCCAGCATTTT,CASSLVWDQPQHF
.,.,TRBJ1-2,TRBV4-1,TGCGCCAGCAGCCAAGACAAAGGGGAGAGCTATGGCTACACCTTC,CASSQDKGESYGYTF
.,TRBD1,TRBJ1-5,TRBV5-8,TGTGCCAGCAGCAAGGACAGGGGGTCCAATCAGCCCCAGCATTTT,CASSKDRGSNQPQHF
.,TRBD1,TRBJ1-2,TRBV6-5,TGTGCCAGCAGCCCCGGGACAGGACAACCATATGGCTACACCTTC,CASSPGTGQPYGYTF
.,.,TRBJ2-7,TRBV4-3,TGCGCCAGCAGCCAAGCCAGGGCCTCCTACGAGCAGTACTTC,CASSQARASYEQYF
.,.,TRBJ2-1,TRBV14,TGTGCCAGCAGCCAAGGGTACAATGAGCAGTTCTTC,CASSQGYNEQFF
.,TRBD1,TRBJ1-1,TRBV27,TGTGCCAGCAGTTTATTCGGTTTAGGACAGGGGCTCACTGAAGCTTTCTTT,CASSLFGLGQGLTEAFF
.,.,TRBJ1-4,TRBV7-9,TGTGCCAGCAGCTTAGGGGGCGGGATTGATGGTGAAAAACTGTTTTTT,CASSLGGGIDGEKLFF
.,.,TRBJ1-2,TRBV9,TGTGCCAGCAGCGCCCCTCATCCCTTTGGCTACACCTTC,CASSAPHPFGYTF
.,.,TRBJ1-5,TRBV4-3,TGCGCCAGCAGCCAAGGGACAGAAGAGTATAGCAATCAGCCCCAGCATTTT,CASSQGTEEYSNQPQHF
.,.,TRBJ2-2,TRBV21-1,TGTGCCAGCAGCAACAGGACTAGAGAGACCGGGGAGCTGTTTTTT,CASSNRTRETGELFF
.,.,TRBJ2-3,TRBV6-1,TGTGCCAGCAGTGCGTGGCACCTTAGCACAGATACGCAGTATTTT,CASSAWHLSTDTQYF
.,.,TRBJ1-2,TRBV4-2,TGTGCCAGCAGCCAAGATGACAGCTATGGCTACACCTTC,CASSQDDSYGYTF
.,.,TRBJ1-1,TRBV7-8,TGTGCCAGCAGACCGACGCTAAACACTGAAGCTTTCTTT,CASRPTLNTEAFF
.,TRBD1,TRBJ1-1,TRBV27,TGTGCCAGCAGTTTGGTCCAGGGGGCGGCCACTGAAGCTTTCTTT,CASSLVQGAATEAFF
.,.,TRBJ1-3,TRBV9,TGTGCCAGCAGCCCCACGGGGGGCTCTGGAAACACCATATATTTT,CASSPTGGSGNTIYF
.,.,TRBJ1-1,TRBV4-3,TGCGCCAGCAGCCAAGTCCCTCCAGGGCTGAACACTGAAGCTTTCTTT,CASSQVPPGLNTEAFF
.,.,TRBJ2-4,TRBV30,TGTGCCTGGAGTGTACTCGGGGGCGGAGACATTCAGTACTTC,CAWSVLGGGDIQYF
.,.,TRBJ2-7,TRBV5-6,TGTGCCAGCAGCTCTACAGGGTCATCCTACGAGCAGTACTTC,CASSSTGSSYEQYF
once,.,TRBJ2-7,TRBV15,TGTGCCACCAGCAGAGATCGGGGGTCCAGTTCCTACGAGCAGTACTTC,CATSRDRGSSSYEQYF
.,.,TRBJ2-1,TRBV6-5,TGTGCCAGCAGTTACTCGAGAATTGCGGGCAATGAGCAGTTCTTC,CASSYSRIAGNEQFF
.,TRBD1,TRBJ2-1,TRBV9,TGTGCCAGCAGCCCCCCCGGGACAGGGGACAATGAGCAGTTCTTC,CASSPPGTGDNEQFF
once,.,TRBJ2-1,TRBV7-8,TGTGCCAGCAGCTCGCCGGGCAATGAGCAGTTCTTC,CASSSPGNEQFF
.,.,TRBJ2-3,TRBV13,TGTGCCAGCAGCTTATGGGGGGGCACAGATACGCAGTATTTT,CASSLWGGTDTQYF